One and the same sample provided the 16 T cell receptor beta chains below, sequenced in a study of OX40 agonist ivuxolimab in advanced cancers. Clones were sequenced by immunoSEQ multiplex PCR, and TCRdb holds only the in-frame ones, with some missing. The sample comprises about 76,000 clones, roughly 86% of which are singletons, and roughly 2.5% rests with the top ten. The material sequenced was CD4+ or CD8+ T cells sorted from blood, taken in a trial of the OX40 agonist ivuxolimab. The source of these receptors is an adult with an advanced solid tumor such as melanoma, head and neck, liver or kidney cancer.

CDR3 DNA sequence: TGCGCCAGCAGCTTCGGACAGGCGGTGGGGCCTGGGGCCAACGTCCTGACTTTC. Translating gives CASSFGQAVGPGANVLTF. V gene TRBV5-1 combines with J gene TRBJ2-6; 7 bases match TRBD1. In germline, CDR1 is SGHRS, CDR2 YFSETQ. With 2 bases clipped from V and 2 bases from J, the junction kept 10 bases outside the gene matches. The CDR3 is 18 residues long.

This rearrangement joins TRBV10-2 to TRBJ2-1, with D uncertain. Germline CDR1 WSHSY, CDR2 SAAADI. V lost 6 bases and J 4 bases, leaving 7 bases between the germline ends. This CDR3 has 12 amino acids. In DNA form, the CDR3 reads TGCGCCAGCAGGAGAAATTACAATGAGCAGTTCTTC. It is translated as CASRRNYNEQFF.

This chain links TRBV27 with TRBJ2-7, with D maybe TRBD2 (6 bases). Trimming pared 5 bases from V and 1 base from J, leaving 12 bases between. CDR3 length equals 14 residues. Germline V CDR1 and CDR2: MNHEY, SMNVEV (reference sequence). CDR3 bases: TGTGCCAGCAGTAGCGGGCTAGGGTCCTACGAGCAGTACTTC. Translation gives CASSSGLGSYEQYF.

This clone showed up just once. The gene calls are TRBV19 and TRBJ1-6; D is ambiguous. Germline V gene lookup returns CDR1 LNHDA and CDR2 SQIVND (reference sequence). The CDR3 has 14 residues. With 1 base removed from V and 11 bases from J, the gap between germline ends came to 12 bases. The CDR3 loop is CASSIGGYGAPLHF. DNA of the CDR3: TGTGCCAGTAGTATAGGAGGGTACGGGGCACCCCTCCACTTT.

This clone was seen once. CDR3 coding DNA: TGTGCCAGCAGCCCGAGCTCCTATAATTCACCCCTCCACTTT. Translating it yields CASSPSSYNSPLHF. The chain links TRBV7-6 to TRBJ1-6; D ambiguous. CDR1 and CDR2 from the germline V gene are SGHVS and FNYEAQ. The CDR3 extends over 14 amino acids. The V and J ends lost 5 bases and 0 bases respectively, with 5 bases between them.

This clone was recorded a few times. The CDR3 DNA follows: TGTGCCAGCAGCTACTGGACAGGGGGGGGCACAGATACGCAGTATTTT. It translates to CASSYWTGGGTDTQYF. The chain carries TRBV9 and TRBJ2-3; 10 nucleotides agree with TRBD1. This CDR3 comprises 16 residues. J lost 1 base, V lost 4 bases, and 6 bases had no gene match. Germline CDR1 is SGDLS and CDR2 is YYNGEE.

The rearrangement joins TRBV29-1 to TRBJ2-2; TRBD2 aligns across 7 bases. CDR1 and CDR2 (germline): SQVTM, ANQGSEA. The CDR3 is 14 amino acids. V dropped 7 bases and J dropped 0; count of bases not matched to a gene: 5. The CDR3 loop reads CSAAGASNTGELFF. In DNA, the CDR3 is TGCAGCGCCGCGGGAGCTTCGAACACCGGGGAGCTGTTTTTT.

The genes are TRBV5-8 and TRBJ2-1; no clear D. There are 16 residues in the CDR3. V shed 0 bases and J shed 5 bases, with 15 bases lying between them. From germline, CDR1 is SGHTS and CDR2 YDEGEE. Here the CDR3 reads CASSLGTRRKNNEQFF. The CDR3 DNA follows: TGTGCCAGCAGCTTGGGTACCAGACGAAAAAACAATGAGCAGTTCTTC.

This chain uses TRBV4-3 with TRBJ2-3; 12 bases align to TRBD2. V trimming: 3 bases; J trimming: 2 bases; junction bases outside the gene matches: 21. The CDR3 consists of 22 residues. From germline, CDR1 is LGHNA and CDR2 YSLEER. CDR3 region: CASSQSTTRTSGDRLPTDTQYF. The CDR3 DNA reads TGCGCCAGCAGCCAGTCCACCACAAGGACTAGCGGGGACCGCCTCCCCACAGATACGCAGTATTTT.

This chain links TRBV28 with TRBJ2-1; weak D call: TRBD1 (6 bases). The CDR3 runs to 14 residues. V was trimmed by 4 bases and J by 6 bases, leaving 13 bases between them. Germline V gene data show CDR1 as MDHEN and CDR2 as SYDVKM. In DNA form, the CDR3 reads TGTGCCAGCAGTTATCCGGGACACAGCAATGAGCAGTTCTTC. Its translation: CASSYPGHSNEQFF.

This clone has a single count. The chain uses TRBV6-5 and TRBJ1-2; D ambiguous. The CDR3 length is 13 residues. Germline loops: CDR1 MNHEY, CDR2 SVGAGI. The V and J ends lost 5 bases and 7 bases respectively, with 14 bases between them. CDR3: CASSAIRRTGYTF. DNA for the CDR3: TGTGCCAGCAGTGCAATCCGACGGACTGGCTACACCTTC.

The J gene is TRBJ2-3, the V gene TRBV5-1, with D perhaps matching TRBD1 (6 bases). The CDR3 extends over 15 amino acids. Deletions cut 4 bases from V and 4 bases from J, with 16 bases between. CDR1 SGHRS and CDR2 YFSETQ come from the germline V gene. The CDR3 nucleotides are TGCGCCAGCAGCGGTTGGGGGCCAGGCGCAGATACGCAGTATTTT. This encodes CASSGWGPGADTQYF.

V is TRBV7-9 and J is TRBJ1-1, with D hard to call. Germline lookup yields CDR1 SEHNR and CDR2 FQNEAQ (reference sequence). The V gene lost 0 bases and the J gene lost 1 base, with 6 bases spanning the gap. The CDR3 consists of 14 residues. CDR3 amino acids: CASSLAAGNTEAFF. CDR3 nucleotide sequence: TGTGCCAGCAGCTTAGCGGCCGGGAACACTGAAGCTTTCTTT.

The chain uses TRBV7-2 and TRBJ2-1; D might be TRBD2 (5 bases). CDR3 length: 12 amino acids. Per the germline V gene, CDR1 is SGHTA and CDR2 is FQGNSA. V lost 6 bases to trimming and J lost 13 bases, with 16 bases between them. CDR3 sequence: CASSTYMEDQFF. The CDR3, as DNA: TGTGCCAGCAGTACATATATGGAGGATCAGTTCTTC.

This chain connects TRBV14 to TRBJ1-1; TRBD1 might be the D (6 bases). Germline assignment: CDR1 SGHDN and CDR2 FVKESK. The CDR3 length is 13 residues. Trimming took off 4 bases at V and 4 bases at J, with 10 bases between the two ends. The CDR3 reads CASSRGGITEAFF. CDR3 nucleotides: TGTGCCAGCAGCCGCGGGGGCATCACTGAAGCTTTCTTT. The whole variable domain, remainder taken from reference TRBV14 and TRBJ1-1, is EAGVTQFPSHSVIEKGQTVTLRCDPISGHDNLYWYRRVMGKEIKFLLHFVKESKQDESGMPNNRFLAERTGGTYSTLKVQPAELEDSGVYFCASSRGGITEAFFGQGTRLTVV.

The chain links TRBV28 to TRBJ1-6; D perhaps matches TRBD1 (5 bases). V was cut by 6 bases and J by 16 bases, with 16 bases left in between. Germline assignment: CDR1 MDHEN and CDR2 SYDVKM. The CDR3 runs to 12 residues. Here the CDR3 reads CASRTGAGPLHF. The CDR3 DNA reads TGTGCCAGCAGGACCGGGGCAGGTCCTCTCCACTTT.